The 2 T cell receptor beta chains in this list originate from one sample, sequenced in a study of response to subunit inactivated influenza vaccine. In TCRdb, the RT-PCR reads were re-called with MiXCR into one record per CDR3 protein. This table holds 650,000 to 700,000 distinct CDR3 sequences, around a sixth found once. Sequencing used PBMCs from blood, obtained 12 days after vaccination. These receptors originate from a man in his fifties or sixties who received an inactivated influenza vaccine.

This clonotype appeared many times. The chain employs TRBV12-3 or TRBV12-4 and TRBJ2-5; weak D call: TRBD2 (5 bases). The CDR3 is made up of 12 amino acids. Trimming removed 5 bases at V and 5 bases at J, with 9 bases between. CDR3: CASSTRAETQYF. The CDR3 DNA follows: TGTGCCAGCAGTACTAGAGCGGAGACCCAGTACTTC.

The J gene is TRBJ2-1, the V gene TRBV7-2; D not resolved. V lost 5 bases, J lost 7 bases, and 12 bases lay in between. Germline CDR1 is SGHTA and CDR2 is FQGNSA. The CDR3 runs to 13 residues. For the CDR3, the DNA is TGTGCCAGCAGCACCCACGCCGGTAATGAGCAGTTCTTC. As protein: CASSTHAGNEQFF.